The clone carrying this T cell receptor beta chain ranks as medium-sized (0.01 to 0.1%) in terms of frequency. What it binds is unknown. 10X single-cell V(D)J and 5' gene-expression libraries profiled CSF cells. For each CDR3 protein, TCRdb gives one entry from its re-call of the 10x single-cell sequencing reads, without DNA. There are over 1,500 distinct CDR3 sequences in the sample, with approximately 8% held by the top ten. The sample originates from a study of CD8 T cells in cerebrospinal fluid in Alzheimer's disease. Study background: Plate-based nested PCR sequencing and droplet-based sequencing measured CSF T cell clonal expansion. General study findings and limits: EBV-specific clones showed no enrichment in Alzheimer's patients and were not the top expanded clones.

Germline values: CDR1 SEHNR, CDR2 FQNEAQ (reference sequence). This CDR3 has 15 residues. Live CSF cells were sorted with a live/dead marker for droplet-based sequencing. The receptor was derived from a human donor with mild cognitive impairment. Input material: cerebrospinal fluid. The chain has TRBV7-9 and TRBJ2-3; the D call of TRBD1 rests on TCRdb alone, since no DNA is present to check it. CDR3 protein: CASSPPGGEADTQYF.